This T cell receptor (beta chain) appears in the sequencing data of a study of CD8 T cells in Susac syndrome. CDR1 and CDR2 (germline): MNHEY, SMNVEV (reference sequence). V was clipped by 2 bases and J by 8 bases; unmatched bases: 5. The CDR3 has 13 residues. An amount of RNA that ranged from roughly 0.45 to 1 ug was reverse transcribed with random hexamers. An immunoSEQ multiplex PCR generated amplified TCR beta CDR3 products spanning 54 Vbeta and 13 Jbeta. TCRdb fed the immunoSEQ multiplex PCR reads into MiXCR, producing one record per CDR3 protein. Here the sample spans about 200,000 distinct CDR3 sequences, 90% to 95% being singletons.

This receptor was obtained from a human donor with multiple sclerosis. J is TRBJ2-7 and V is TRBV27; 8 bases agree with TRBD2. The sequenced sample was CD4+ T cells from PBMCs. This chain's CDR3 is CASSLTGLAKQYF. CDR3 sequence (DNA): TGTGCCAGCAGTTTAACAGGACTAGCCAAGCAGTACTTC.